This TCR beta chain stems from a study of blood T cell repertoires in COVID-19. At the level of the study: Some COVID-19 samples were acute and others convalescent; all came from the United States, Italy and Spain. Sources were T cells, B-cell-depleted T cells, or PBMCs; the material itself was cDNA or gDNA.

Authors' data handling: Estimates of nucleated cell counts were drawn from the amplification of reference gene primers. The method was immunoSEQ multiplex PCR; TCRdb's version includes in-frame clones alone and lacks a portion of them. V and J calls and clone size are as listed in that table; D and trimming were resolved from the DNA. The repertoire holds around 170,000 clones, around four fifths seen once, with around 14% in the top ten. The CDR3 loop spans 14 amino acids. Trimming cost V 4 bases and J 5 bases; bases outside gene matches: 4. The germline V gene encodes CDR1 WNHNN and CDR2 SYGVQD (reference sequence).

The clonotype originates from a man in his thirties or forties with active or convalescent COVID-19. Sequenced input: peripheral blood. J is TRBJ1-4 and V is TRBV10-1, with 7 positions matching TRBD1. The CDR3 DNA reads TGCGCCAGCAGTGGACAGGGAGAGAATGAAAAACTGTTTTTT. Its protein product is CASSGQGENEKLFF.